This T cell receptor beta chain originates from a study of T cells in Graves' hyperthyroidism and ophthalmopathy. Many counts were recorded for this clonotype. Amplification yielded TCR beta CDR3 regions, with RNA transcripts as the source. When the TCR CDR3 underwent first-round RT-PCR, the HTBI primer set was used. TCRdb redid the calling of the multiplex PCR reads with MiXCR, one entry per CDR3 protein. The data contain around 450,000 distinct CDR3 sequences, roughly 14% of them singletons. Graves' hyperthyroidism without ophthalmopathy progression within 18 months was termed stable. The CDR3 has 13 residues. Between the trimmed V and J ends, which lost 2 bases and 2 bases, there was a span of 4 bases. Germline lookup yields CDR1 LGHDT and CDR2 YNNKEL (reference sequence).

The chain joins TRBV3-1 to TRBJ1-5; D not certain. The sample taken for sequencing was blood. The receptor's source is a woman aged 18 to 35 with Graves' hyperthyroidism. The CDR3 DNA reads as TGTGCCAGCAGCCAAACTCGCAATCAGCCCCAGCATTTT. This sequence encodes CASSQTRNQPQHF.